This TCR beta chain appears in the sequencing data of a study of Graves' ophthalmopathy and Graves' hyperthyroidism. On the study more broadly: Sampling took place at initial diagnosis, with peripheral blood obtained before any treatment.

RNA served as the template for amplifying TCR beta CDR3 regions. The workflow started with a first-round RT-PCR run with HTBI primers and then moved on to a second-round multiplex PCR. TCRdb recomputed calls from the multiplex PCR reads with MiXCR, one row per CDR3 protein. The sample contains a few hundred thousand distinct CDR3 sequences, roughly 15% of which appear only once. This clonotype was found many times. The length of the CDR3 is 14 residues. The germline gives CDR1 SGHTA, CDR2 FQGNSA. Trimming cost V 2 bases and J 3 bases, with 10 bases left between them. The sequenced sample was peripheral blood. The TCR comes from a woman aged 18-30 years with stable Graves' hyperthyroidism. The chain carries TRBV7-2 and TRBJ1-2; D is unresolved. CDR3 sequence reads: CASSLSFDDYGYTF. The CDR3 coding sequence is TGTGCCAGCAGCTTAAGTTTCGATGACTATGGCTACACCTTC.